This note documents a single T cell receptor beta chain sequence. The antigen is unknown. The source of the sample is a study of cytomegalovirus exposure and HLA in healthy donors. Study conclusions and caveats: Later, TCR association rates were found to vary by HLA locus, highest for DRB1 and lowest for HLA-C. TCR beta chain V- and J-gene trimming was linked, in a later analysis, to a missense variant in DCLRE1C. Productive rates of about 90% or about 30% were seen for most TCR beta V segments in an earlier analysis.

Both 60 Vbeta primers and 13 Jbeta primers went into the PCR. Method: immunoSEQ multiplex PCR; TCRdb's copy keeps in-frame clones and lacks some. The sample shows about 50,000 clones, roughly 80% of them seen only once. Germline CDR1 MDHEN, CDR2 SYDVKM. Trimming pared 5 bases from V and 6 bases from J, leaving 13 bases between. This CDR3 contains 13 residues. Sequences were obtained from PBMCs. The chain is built from TRBV28 and TRBJ1-2; tentative D call: TRBD1 (5 bases). The TCR sequence derives from a young man in good health and CMV-seronegative. The CDR3 loop is CASSPGGANGYTF. CDR3 coding DNA: TGTGCCAGCAGTCCCGGAGGGGCAAATGGCTACACCTTC.